This T cell receptor beta chain was sequenced in a study of cytomegalovirus exposure and HLA in healthy donors. General observations from the study: The study put about 180 TCR beta chains on its list as cytomegalovirus-associated.

V lost 0 bases to trimming and J lost 3 bases, with 10 bases between them. This CDR3 contains 15 residues. Per the germline V gene, CDR1 is LGHNA and CDR2 is YNFKEQ. Use of 60 Vbeta and 13 Jbeta primers characterized the PCR. Assay used: immunoSEQ multiplex PCR; TCRdb lists only in-frame clones, some missing. The sample has some 96,000 clones. As to this clone: Its target is not known.

This sequence joins TRBV4-2 and TRBJ2-3, with D uncertain. The receptor's source is a woman aged 25 to 45 in good health and CMV-seronegative. Specimen: PBMCs. In nucleotides, the CDR3 is TGTGCCAGCAGCCAAGAATGGGCCCCTACAGATACGCAGTATTTT. Amino acids: CASSQEWAPTDTQYF.